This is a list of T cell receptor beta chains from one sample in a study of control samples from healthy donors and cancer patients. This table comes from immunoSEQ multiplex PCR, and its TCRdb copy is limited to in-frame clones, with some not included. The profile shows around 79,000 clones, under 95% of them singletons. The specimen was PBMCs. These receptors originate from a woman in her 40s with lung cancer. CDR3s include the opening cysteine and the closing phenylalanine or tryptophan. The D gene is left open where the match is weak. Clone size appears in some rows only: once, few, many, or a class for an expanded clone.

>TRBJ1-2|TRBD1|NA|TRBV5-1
CASSPGQGGGYTF
TGCGCCAGCAGCCCGGGACAGGGCGGGGGCTACACCTTC
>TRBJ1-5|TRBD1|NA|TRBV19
CASGRDGTDYQPQHF
TGTGCCAGCGGGCGGGACGGGACAGATTATCAGCCCCAGCATTTT
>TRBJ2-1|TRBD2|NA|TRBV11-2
CASSLGLAGGSEQFF
TGTGCCAGCAGCTTAGGGCTAGCGGGGGGGAGTGAGCAGTTCTTC
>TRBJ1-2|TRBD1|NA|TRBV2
CASSGTGSNYGYTF
TGTGCCAGCAGTGGGACAGGGAGTAACTATGGCTACACCTTC
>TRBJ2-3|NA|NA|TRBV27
CASRPKMGPTDTQYF
TGTGCCAGCAGACCCAAGATGGGACCAACAGATACGCAGTATTTT
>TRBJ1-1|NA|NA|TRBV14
CASSHLLYGIEAFF
TGTGCCAGCAGCCACCTTCTGTATGGAATCGAAGCTTTCTTT
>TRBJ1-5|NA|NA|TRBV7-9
CASSFGTALNQPQHF
TGTGCCAGCAGCTTTGGTACCGCCTTAAATCAGCCCCAGCATTTT
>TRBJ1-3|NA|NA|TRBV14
CASSQGGGTTIYF
TGTGCCAGCAGCCAAGGGGGGGGAACAACCATATATTTT
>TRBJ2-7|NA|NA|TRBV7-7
CASSSGSSYEQYF
TGTGCTAGCAGCTCCGGGTCCTCCTACGAGCAGTACTTC
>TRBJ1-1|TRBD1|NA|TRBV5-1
CASSYMGQLNTEAFF
TGCGCCAGCAGCTATATGGGACAGCTGAACACTGAAGCTTTCTTT
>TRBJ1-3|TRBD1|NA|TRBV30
CAWSDTGEGRNTIYF
TGTGCCTGGAGTGACACAGGGGAAGGTAGAAACACCATATATTTT
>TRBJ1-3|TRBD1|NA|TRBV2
CASSDPRTGMYSGNTIYF
TGTGCCAGCAGCGACCCTAGGACAGGGATGTACTCTGGAAACACCATATATTTT
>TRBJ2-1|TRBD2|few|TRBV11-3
CASSLPLAGGRSLYNEQFF
TGTGCCAGCAGCTTGCCCCTAGCGGGGGGGCGAAGCCTCTACAATGAGCAGTTCTTC
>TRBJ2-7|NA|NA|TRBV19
CASSDRQSYEQYF
TGTGCCAGTAGTGACAGACAGTCCTACGAGCAGTACTTC
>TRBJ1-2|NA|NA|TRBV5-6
CASSIDNYGYTF
TGTGCCAGCAGCATCGACAACTATGGCTACACCTTC
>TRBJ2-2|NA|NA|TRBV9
CASSSSVNANTGELFF
TGTGCCAGCTCCAGCAGCGTTAACGCGAACACCGGGGAGCTGTTTTTT
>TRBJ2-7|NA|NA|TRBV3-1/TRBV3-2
CASSQARELGEQYF
TGTGCCAGCAGCCAAGCCCGGGAGTTGGGGGAGCAGTACTTC
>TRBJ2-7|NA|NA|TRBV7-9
CASSFRTESSYEQYF
TGTGCCAGCAGCTTTCGGACAGAGAGCTCCTACGAGCAGTACTTC
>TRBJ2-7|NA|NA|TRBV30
CAWARDRLLGEQYF
TGTGCCTGGGCCCGGGACCGACTATTGGGGGAGCAGTACTTC
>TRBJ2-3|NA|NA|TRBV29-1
CSVEGTTDTQYF
TGCAGCGTTGAAGGCACCACAGATACGCAGTATTTT
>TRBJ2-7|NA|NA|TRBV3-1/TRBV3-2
CASSQGIREQYF
TGTGCCAGCAGCCAAGGGATTCGGGAGCAGTACTTC
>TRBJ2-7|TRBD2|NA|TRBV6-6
CASRDSGGYEQYF
TGTGCCAGCAGGGACAGCGGGGGGTACGAGCAGTACTTC
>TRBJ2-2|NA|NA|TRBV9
CASSVVPGELFF
TGTGCCAGCAGCGTAGTCCCCGGGGAGCTGTTTTTT
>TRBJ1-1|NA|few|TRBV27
CASSLKGFGQTNTEAFF
TGTGCCAGCAGTCTAAAGGGCTTCGGACAGACGAACACTGAAGCTTTCTTT
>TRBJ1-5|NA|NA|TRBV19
CASSPSSRNQPQHF
TGTGCCAGTAGTCCTAGTTCCCGCAATCAGCCCCAGCATTTT
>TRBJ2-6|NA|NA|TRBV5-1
CASSQWGDGSPGANVLTF
TGCGCCAGCAGTCAATGGGGGGATGGTTCCCCTGGGGCCAACGTCCTGACTTTC
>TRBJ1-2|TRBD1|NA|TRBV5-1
CASSLGGQGDSLKNYGYTF
TGCGCCAGCAGCTTAGGGGGACAGGGTGATAGTTTAAAGAATTATGGCTACACCTTC
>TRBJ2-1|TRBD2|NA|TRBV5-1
CASSLDLKSGENNEQFF
TGCGCCAGCAGCTTGGACCTCAAAAGCGGGGAAAACAATGAGCAGTTCTTC
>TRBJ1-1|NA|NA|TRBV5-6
CASSLSTEAFF
TGTGCCAGCAGCTTGAGCACTGAAGCTTTCTTT
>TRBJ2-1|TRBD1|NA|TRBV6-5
CASSRDSNEQFF
TGTGCCAGCAGCCGGGACAGCAATGAGCAGTTCTTC
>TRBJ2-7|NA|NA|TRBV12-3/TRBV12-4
CASSFGGYEQYF
TGTGCCAGCAGTTTCGGCGGCTACGAGCAGTACTTC
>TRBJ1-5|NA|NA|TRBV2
CASRAAAQPQHF
TGTGCCAGCAGGGCTGCTGCTCAGCCCCAGCATTTT
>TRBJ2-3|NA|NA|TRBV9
CASSVDPEGGTDTQYF
TGTGCCAGCAGCGTAGATCCTGAGGGTGGCACAGATACGCAGTATTTT
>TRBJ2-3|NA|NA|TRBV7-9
CASSTTDTQYF
TGTGCCAGCAGCACAACAGATACGCAGTATTTT
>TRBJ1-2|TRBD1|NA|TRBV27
CASSPLGQGSYGYTF
TGTGCCAGCAGTCCACTTGGACAGGGTTCGTATGGCTACACCTTC
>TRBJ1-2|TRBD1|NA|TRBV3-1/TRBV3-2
CASSQGGTGSGGYTF
TGTGCCAGCAGCCAAGGGGGGACAGGGTCAGGAGGCTACACCTTC
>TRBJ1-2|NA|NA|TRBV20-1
CSARDLGYTF
TGCAGTGCTAGAGATCTTGGCTACACCTTC
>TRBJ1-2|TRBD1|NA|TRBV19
CASRQPGQAAGGYTF
TGTGCCAGTAGACAACCGGGACAGGCAGCAGGAGGCTACACCTTC
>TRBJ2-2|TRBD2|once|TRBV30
CAWRDLLAGGPGELFF
TGTGCCTGGAGGGATTTACTAGCGGGGGGGCCCGGGGAGCTGTTTTTT
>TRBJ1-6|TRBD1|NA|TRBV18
CASSRDRVGSPLHF
TGTGCCAGCTCCCGAGACAGGGTAGGGTCACCCCTCCACTTT
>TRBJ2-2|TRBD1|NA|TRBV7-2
CASSLGQGMPGELFF
TGTGCCAGCAGCTTAGGACAGGGAATGCCCGGGGAGCTGTTTTTT
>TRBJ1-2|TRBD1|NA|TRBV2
CASSEDRGALYGYTF
TGTGCCAGCAGTGAAGACAGGGGGGCCCTCTATGGCTACACCTTC
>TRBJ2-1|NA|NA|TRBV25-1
CASSGRGNEQFF
TGTGCCAGCAGTGGAAGAGGGAATGAGCAGTTCTTC
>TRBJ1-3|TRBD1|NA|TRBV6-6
CASGQGNSGNTIYF
TGTGCCAGCGGACAGGGGAACTCTGGAAACACCATATATTTT
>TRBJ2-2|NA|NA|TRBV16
CASSQSGYTGELFF
TGTGCCAGCAGCCAATCGGGGTACACCGGGGAGCTGTTTTTT
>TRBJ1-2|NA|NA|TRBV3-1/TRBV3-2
CASSQGEGYTF
TGTGCCAGCAGCCAAGGAGAGGGCTACACCTTC
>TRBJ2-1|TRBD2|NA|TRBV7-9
CASSLGAGGPNEQFF
TGTGCCAGCAGCTTAGGAGCGGGGGGGCCGAACGAGCAGTTCTTC
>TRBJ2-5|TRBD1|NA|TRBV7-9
CASSLVLGWAGGGETQYF
TGTGCCAGCAGCTTAGTTCTTGGTTGGGCAGGGGGTGGCGAGACCCAGTACTTC
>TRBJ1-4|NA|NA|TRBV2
CASLGGSFNEKLFF
TGTGCCAGCCTGGGAGGCAGCTTTAATGAAAAACTGTTTTTT
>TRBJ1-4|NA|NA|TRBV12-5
CASGLLTTATNEKLFF
TGTGCTAGTGGTTTGCTCACAACTGCAACTAATGAAAAACTGTTTTTT
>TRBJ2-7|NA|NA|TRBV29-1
CSVEDRGSQYEQYF
TGCAGCGTTGAAGATCGAGGGAGCCAGTACGAGCAGTACTTC
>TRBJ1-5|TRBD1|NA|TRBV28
CASSLRQGNNQPQHF
TGTGCCAGCAGTTTAAGACAGGGAAACAATCAGCCCCAGCATTTT
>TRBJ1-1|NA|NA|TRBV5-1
CASSSRQYTEAFF
TGCGCCAGCAGCTCCCGACAGTACACTGAAGCTTTCTTT
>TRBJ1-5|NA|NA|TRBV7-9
CASSLTGTERGDQPQHF
TGTGCCAGCAGCTTAACGGGAACCGAACGAGGGGATCAGCCCCAGCATTTT
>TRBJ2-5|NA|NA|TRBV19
CASSMGRETQYF
TGTGCCAGTAGTATGGGGCGAGAGACCCAGTACTTC